A selection of T cell receptor beta chains follows, all from one sample in a study of blood T cell repertoires in COVID-19. Profiling relied on immunoSEQ multiplex PCR, and the TCRdb table lists in-frame clones only, not all of them. Of 150,000 or so clones listed, roughly 85% are singletons. The material sequenced was PBMCs or T cells enriched from blood (not recorded which). Receptors originate from a woman between 50 and 59 years old who had recovered from COVID-19. CDR3s include the opening cysteine and the closing phenylalanine or tryptophan. A D gene is named only where the DNA matches it firmly. Clone size is given for some rows only: seen once, a few or many times, or a class if the clone is expanded.

v_call,clone_size,j_call,d_call,cdr3_nt,cdr3_aa
TRBV9,NA,TRBJ2-1,TRBD2,TGTGCCAGCAGCGTAGATGCGGGAGAATTCGATGAGCAGTTCTTC,CASSVDAGEFDEQFF
TRBV19,NA,TRBJ2-2,TRBD2,TGTGCCAGTAGTACGGGACTAGCGGGAGGGCCGAACACCGGGGAGCTGTTTTTT,CASSTGLAGGPNTGELFF
TRBV9,few,TRBJ2-1,TRBD2,TGTGCCAGCAGCGTAGTTGCTTTTGAAAGCGGGAGGGCCTCCAATGAGCAGTTCTTC,CASSVVAFESGRASNEQFF
TRBV2,NA,TRBJ1-4,TRBD1,TGTGCCAGCAGTCTAAGACAGGGAAAAAATGAAAAACTGTTTTTT,CASSLRQGKNEKLFF
TRBV5-6,NA,TRBJ2-2,TRBD1,TGTGCCAGCAGCACCTACCGGACAGGGACCACCGGGGAGCTGTTTTTT,CASSTYRTGTTGELFF
TRBV9,NA,TRBJ1-2,NA,TGTGCCAGCAGCGCTACAGTTAACTATGGCTACACCTTC,CASSATVNYGYTF
TRBV19,once,TRBJ2-1,TRBD1,TGTGCCAGTAGTTTAAGGACAGGGGGCTCCCCGTTGGATGAGCAGTTCTTC,CASSLRTGGSPLDEQFF
TRBV11-3,many,TRBJ2-2,TRBD1,TGTGCCAGCAGCTCCTGGACAGGGGAGGACACCGGGGAGCTGTTTTTT,CASSSWTGEDTGELFF
TRBV4-2,NA,TRBJ2-4,NA,TGTGCCAGCAGCCAAGATGCAGGACAGTTCAAAAACATTCAGTACTTC,CASSQDAGQFKNIQYF
TRBV29-1,NA,TRBJ2-1,NA,TGCAGCGTCCGGTTCCGCTCCTACAATGAGCAGTTCTTC,CSVRFRSYNEQFF
TRBV13,NA,TRBJ2-2,NA,TGTGCCAGCAGCTTAGGCCGACTAGTTTCGAACACCGGGGAGCTGTTTTTT,CASSLGRLVSNTGELFF
TRBV2,NA,TRBJ1-1,NA,TGTGCCAGCAATTCGTTTATGAACACTGAAGCTTTCTTT,CASNSFMNTEAFF
TRBV28,NA,TRBJ2-1,TRBD2,TGTGCCAGCAGTTTAATGCCCGGGACTAGCGGGGGTTTCTCCTACAATGAGCAGTTCTTC,CASSLMPGTSGGFSYNEQFF
TRBV5-1,NA,TRBJ1-5,TRBD1,TGCGCCAGCAGCTTGGAGGGACAGAACAATCAGCCCCAGCATTTT,CASSLEGQNNQPQHF
TRBV30,NA,TRBJ1-2,NA,TGTGCCTGGAGTGTCGGGGGGGCAGGGCATGGCTACACCTTC,CAWSVGGAGHGYTF
TRBV12-3/TRBV12-4,NA,TRBJ1-6,NA,TGTGCCAGCAGTGGACAGTATTCACCCCTCCACTTT,CASSGQYSPLHF
TRBV20-1,few,TRBJ2-5,NA,TGCAGTGCTAACTATGGGGAGACCCAGTACTTC,CSANYGETQYF
TRBV20-1,NA,TRBJ1-4,NA,TGCAGCGGACAGCATAATGAAAAACTGTTTTTT,CSGQHNEKLFF
TRBV5-1,NA,TRBJ2-3,TRBD2,TGCGCCAGCAGCTTGGTCAGCGGGAGGGCGACAGATACGCAGTATTTT,CASSLVSGRATDTQYF
TRBV6-5,NA,TRBJ1-2,NA,TGTGCCAGCACCACCCAGCGAGGGGGGGAAGGCTACACCTTC,CASTTQRGGEGYTF
TRBV2,NA,TRBJ2-4,TRBD2,TGTGCCAGCAGGCCTCGACTAGCGGGAGATCACATTCAGTACTTC,CASRPRLAGDHIQYF
TRBV2,NA,TRBJ1-5,NA,TGTGCCAGCAGTGACGGGGGGGCTGGCAATCAGCCCCAGCATTTT,CASSDGGAGNQPQHF
TRBV9,NA,TRBJ2-1,NA,TGTGCCAGCAGCGTAGCCAGGGGACCATCGCGTGAGCAGTTCTTC,CASSVARGPSREQFF
TRBV19,NA,TRBJ1-1,NA,TGTGCCAGCCGCAGGGGTGGAACGGCTAACACTGAAGCTTTCTTT,CASRRGGTANTEAFF
TRBV10-1,few,TRBJ1-1,NA,TGCGCCAGCAGTGGGACAGATAACACTGAAGCTTTCTTT,CASSGTDNTEAFF
TRBV7-2,NA,TRBJ2-2,NA,TGTGCCAGCAGCAAACCCCGGGATTTGACCGGGGAGCTGTTTTTT,CASSKPRDLTGELFF
TRBV30,once,TRBJ1-1,NA,TGTGCCTGGAGTAAGAACAGGGCAAGACGCACTGAAGCTTTCTTT,CAWSKNRARRTEAFF
TRBV4-2,once,TRBJ2-7,TRBD1,TGTGCCAGCAGCCAAGAAGACAGGGGTGGTTCGCCCGAGCAGTACTTC,CASSQEDRGGSPEQYF
TRBV21-1,NA,TRBJ2-2,NA,TGTGCCAACACTAGCGGGAGGGCGAGCACCGGGGAGCTGTTTTTT,CANTSGRASTGELFF
TRBV29-1,NA,TRBJ1-5,NA,TGCAGCGTACAGGTTAGCAATCAGCCCCAGCATTTT,CSVQVSNQPQHF
TRBV14,NA,TRBJ1-1,NA,TGTGCCAGCAGTTGGACTGTGAACACTGAAGCTTTCTTT,CASSWTVNTEAFF